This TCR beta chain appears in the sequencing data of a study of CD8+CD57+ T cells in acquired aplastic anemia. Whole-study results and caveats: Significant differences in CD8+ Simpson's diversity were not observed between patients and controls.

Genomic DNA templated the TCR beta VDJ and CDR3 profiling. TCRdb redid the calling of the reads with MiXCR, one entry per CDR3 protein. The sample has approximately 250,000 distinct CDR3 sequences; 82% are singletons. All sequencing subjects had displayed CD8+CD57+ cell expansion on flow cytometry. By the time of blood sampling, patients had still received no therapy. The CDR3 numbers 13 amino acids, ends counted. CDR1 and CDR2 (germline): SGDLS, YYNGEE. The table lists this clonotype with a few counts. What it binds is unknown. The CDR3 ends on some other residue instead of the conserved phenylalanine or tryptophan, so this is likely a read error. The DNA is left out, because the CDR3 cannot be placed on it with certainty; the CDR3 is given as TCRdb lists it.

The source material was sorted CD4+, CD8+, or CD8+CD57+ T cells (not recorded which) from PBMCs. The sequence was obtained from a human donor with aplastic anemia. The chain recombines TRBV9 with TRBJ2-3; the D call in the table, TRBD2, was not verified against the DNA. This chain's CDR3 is CASSYGLAATDTL.